This entry lists 14 T cell receptor beta chains sequenced from one sample in a study of beta chain features in type 1 diabetes. Expressed TCRB transcripts were sequenced after all isolated RNA was converted to cDNA. TCRdb's copy holds only in-frame clones and misses some; the assay was immunoSEQ multiplex PCR. The sample includes 300,000 to 450,000 clones, around 20% of them seen just once. Specimen: naive CD4+ T cells from blood. The receptors here all came from a woman between 18 and 29 years old in good health.

The chain combines TRBV4-2 with TRBJ2-2; the D gene is possibly TRBD1 (5 bases). V gave up 0 bases and J gave up 7 bases, with 18 bases separating them. CDR3 length equals 17 residues. The germline V gene has CDR1 LGHNA and CDR2 YNFKEQ. Written as DNA, the CDR3 is TGTGCCAGCAGCCAAGAATCGGACCCAGGGTCGATCGGGGAGCTGTTTTTT. This sequence encodes CASSQESDPGSIGELFF.

This clone has just a few counts. J is TRBJ2-5 and V is TRBV7-9; the match to TRBD1 covers 8 bases. The CDR3 is 15 amino acids. From germline, CDR1 is SEHNR and CDR2 FQNEAQ (reference sequence). The trim removed 6 bases at V and 4 bases at J, leaving 10 bases unmatched. Here the CDR3 DNA reads TGTGCCAGCAGTCTTGGACAGGGATTAGGAGAGACCCAGTACTTC. It specifies CASSLGQGLGETQYF.

This chain uses TRBV7-2 with TRBJ1-2, with D possibly being TRBD1 (5 bases). This CDR3 has 17 amino acids. CDR1 SGHTA and CDR2 FQGNSA come from the germline V gene. V lost 1 base and J 3 bases, leaving 18 bases between the germline ends. The CDR3: CASSLVTTGGSHYGYTF. In DNA form, the CDR3 reads TGTGCCAGCAGCTTAGTAACCACAGGAGGGTCGCACTATGGCTACACCTTC.

This clone came up a few times. The gene calls are TRBV5-1 and TRBJ2-1, with 8 bases lining up with TRBD1. CDR3 length: 15 residues. Germline CDR1 is SGHRS and CDR2 is YFSETQ. V lost 0 bases and J lost 3; bases outside the gene matches: 2. CDR3 nucleotide sequence: TGCGCCAGCAGCTTGGGGACAGGGAACTACAATGAGCAGTTCTTC. It encodes CASSLGTGNYNEQFF.

Regarding this clone: A junction boundary mismatches the germline segment, possibly from a read error. This same CDR3 is encoded by further DNA sequences in the sample. This chain connects TRBV7-7 to TRBJ2-5; 7 nucleotides match TRBD2. The CDR3 runs 13 residues. The germline V gene encodes CDR1 SSHAT and CDR2 FNYEAQ (reference sequence). CDR3: CASSLGLEETQYF. Here the CDR3 DNA reads TGTGCTAGCAGCTTAGGACTAGAAGAGACCCAGTACTTC.

In this sample, this clone turned up a few times. J is TRBJ2-4 and V is TRBV7-2, with TRBD2 identical over 8 bases. The CDR3 length is 13 residues. Germline V gives CDR1 SGHTA, CDR2 FQGNSA. Trimming took 1 base from V and 15 from J; bases not matched to a gene: 8. The CDR3 DNA follows: TGTGCCAGCAGCTTAGGAGGCTCTAGCGGGCTGTACTTC. It encodes CASSLGGSSGLYF. The full variable domain, its missing parts supplied by reference TRBV7-2 and TRBJ2-4, is GAGVSQSPSNKVTEKGKDVELRCDPISGHTALYWYRQSLGQGLEFLIYFQGNSAPDKSGLPSDRFSAERTGGSVSTLTIQRTQQEDSAVYLCASSLGGSSGLYFGAGTRLSVL.

As concerns this clone: Mismatch with germline at one junction end may stem from a read error. V gene TRBV28 combines with J gene TRBJ2-7; tentative D call: TRBD2 (6 bases). Germline V gene sequence: CDR1 MDHEN, CDR2 SYDVKM. The CDR3 is 11 amino acids. CDR3 residues: CASRSNWDFFF. The CDR3 DNA sequence: TGTGCCAGCAGGTCCAATTGGGACTTTTTTTTC.

The V call is TRBV6-5, the J call TRBJ2-7; 7 positions match TRBD2. The V and J ends lost 6 bases and 8 bases, in that order; junction bases with no gene match: 7. The germline V gene encodes CDR1 MNHEY and CDR2 SVGAGI. The CDR3 is 12 amino acids. The CDR3: CASREGREKQYF. For the CDR3, the DNA is TGTGCCAGCAGGGAGGGGCGGGAGAAGCAGTACTTC.

This clone was observed a few times. This chain connects TRBV6-6 to TRBJ2-7, with TRBD1 matching over 7 bases. Trimming at V came to 6 bases and at J to 2 bases, leaving 4 bases not matched to a gene. The germline gives CDR1 MNHNY, CDR2 SVGAGI (reference sequence). The CDR3 extends over 13 amino acids. As DNA, the CDR3 is TGTGCCAGCAGCCAGGACAGGACCTACGAGCAGTACTTC. Translation: CASSQDRTYEQYF.

CDR3 DNA: TGTGCCAGCAGAAGACTAGCGGGGTCTTACGAGCAGTACTTC. Translated: CASRRLAGSYEQYF. The chain joins TRBV6-6 to TRBJ2-7; TRBD2 matches at 11 bases. With V trimmed by 6 bases and J by 4 bases, 5 bases remained unmatched. Germline CDR1 is MNHNY and CDR2 is SVGAGI (reference sequence). The CDR3 totals 14 residues.

The table lists this clone with a few counts. The rearrangement links TRBV5-1 to TRBJ2-7; possibly TRBD2 for D (7 bases). The CDR3 length is 16 residues. Germline CDR1 and CDR2: SGHRS and YFSETQ. Between the trimmed V and J ends, which lost 0 bases and 2 bases, there was a span of 15 bases. This chain's CDR3 is CASSLVAGAIPYEQYF. The CDR3 DNA reads TGCGCCAGCAGCTTGGTGGCGGGGGCGATCCCCTACGAGCAGTACTTC. Full variable domain (missing parts from reference TRBV5-1 and TRBJ2-7): KAGVTQTPRYLIKTRGQQVTLSCSPISGHRSVSWYQQTPGQGLQFLFEYFSETQRNKGNFPGRFSGRQFSNSRSEMNVSTLELGDSALYLCASSLVAGAIPYEQYFGPGTRLTVT.

The chain employs TRBV6-5 and TRBJ1-5; 9 nucleotides align to TRBD1. The CDR3 extends over 14 amino acids. Germline V gene data show CDR1 as MNHEY and CDR2 as SVGAGI. J lost 7 bases, V lost 6 bases, and 7 bases had no gene match. The CDR3 region is CASRGTGPAQPQHF. CDR3 in DNA: TGTGCCAGCAGGGGGACAGGGCCCGCCCAGCCCCAGCATTTT.

This clone has only a few counts. This chain connects TRBV18 to TRBJ2-3; 7 bases are a match to TRBD1. The CDR3 loop spans 15 amino acids. Germline V gives CDR1 KGHSH, CDR2 LQKENI. Germline trimming cut 3 bases from V and 5 bases from J; bases unmatched to any gene: 8. The CDR3 DNA reads TGTGCCAGCTCACCGAAGGGGGCCAGTGAAGATACGCAGTATTTT. It is translated as CASSPKGASEDTQYF.

There are a few counts of this clone. V is TRBV18 and J is TRBJ1-1; D is possibly TRBD1 (6 bases). This CDR3 is built from 15 residues. In germline, CDR1 is KGHSH, CDR2 LQKENI. Trimming removed 4 bases from V and 0 bases from J, with 12 bases in between. The CDR3 nucleotides read TGTGCCAGCTCACTCCAGGACAGAATGAACACTGAAGCTTTCTTT. Its protein product is CASSLQDRMNTEAFF.